This T cell receptor beta chain was recorded in a study of CD8+ T cells in alopecia areata. Study-level findings and limits: Higher clonality was seen in lesional scalp than in normal scalp, especially in alopecia totalis/universalis. Mouse data revealed clearer TCR sharing than patient data did, a gap possibly tied to HLA.

With 3 bases clipped from V and 6 bases from J, the junction kept 5 bases outside the gene matches. CDR3 length equals 14 residues. Looked up from germline, CDR1 is MNHEY and CDR2 is SMNVEV (reference sequence). RNA, once extracted, was reverse transcribed into cDNA for use as the sequencing template. Clones were sequenced by immunoSEQ multiplex PCR, and TCRdb holds only the in-frame ones, with some missing. Here the sample spans 65,000 to 100,000 clones, roughly half being singletons. Alopecia areata patients had lesional scalp punch biopsies and peripheral blood taken from them. For this clone: The antigen is not known.

Sequenced material: NKG2D-high CD8+ T cells sorted from blood. The J gene is TRBJ1-1, the V gene TRBV27, with 9 bases lining up with TRBD1. The receptor comes from a human donor with alopecia areata. CDR3 protein: CASSLHRGLSEAFF. The CDR3 DNA follows: TGTGCCAGCAGTTTGCACAGGGGGCTCTCTGAAGCTTTCTTT.